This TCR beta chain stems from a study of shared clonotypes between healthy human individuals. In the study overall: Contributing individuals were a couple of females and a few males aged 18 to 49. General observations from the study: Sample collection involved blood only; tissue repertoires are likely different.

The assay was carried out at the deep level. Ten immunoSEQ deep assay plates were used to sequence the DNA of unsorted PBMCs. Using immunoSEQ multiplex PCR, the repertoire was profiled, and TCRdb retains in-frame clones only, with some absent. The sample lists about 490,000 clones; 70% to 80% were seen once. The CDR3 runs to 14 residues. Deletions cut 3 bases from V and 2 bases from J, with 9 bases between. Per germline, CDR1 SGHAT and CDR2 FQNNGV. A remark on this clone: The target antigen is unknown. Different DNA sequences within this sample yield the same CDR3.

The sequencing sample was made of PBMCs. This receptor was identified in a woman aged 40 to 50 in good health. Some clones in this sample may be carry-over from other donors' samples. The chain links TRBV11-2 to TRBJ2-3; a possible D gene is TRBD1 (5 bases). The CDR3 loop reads CASSLGLSTDTQYF. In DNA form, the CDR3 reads TGTGCCAGCAGCTTGGGGCTTTCCACAGATACGCAGTATTTT.